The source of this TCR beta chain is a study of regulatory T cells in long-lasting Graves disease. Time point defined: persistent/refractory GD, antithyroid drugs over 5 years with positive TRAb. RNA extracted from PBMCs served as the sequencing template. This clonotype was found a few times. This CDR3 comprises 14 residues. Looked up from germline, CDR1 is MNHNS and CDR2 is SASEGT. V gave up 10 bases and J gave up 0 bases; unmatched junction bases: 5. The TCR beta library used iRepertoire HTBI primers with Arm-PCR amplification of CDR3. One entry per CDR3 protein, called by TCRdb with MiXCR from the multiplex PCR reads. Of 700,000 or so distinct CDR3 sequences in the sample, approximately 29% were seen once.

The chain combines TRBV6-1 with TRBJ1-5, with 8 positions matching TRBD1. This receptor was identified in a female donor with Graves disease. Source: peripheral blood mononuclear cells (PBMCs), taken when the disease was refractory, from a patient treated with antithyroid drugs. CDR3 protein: CATDRGYSNQPQHF. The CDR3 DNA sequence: TGTGCCACCGACAGGGGTTATAGCAATCAGCCCCAGCATTTT.